This T cell receptor (beta chain) emerged from a study of post-analysis software for immune sequencing data. Comment on this clonotype: Its antigen is as yet unknown.

This CDR3 comprises 12 residues. The V gene end was trimmed by 6 bases and the J gene end by 8 bases; junction bases not matched to a gene: 2. CDR1 is DFQATT, CDR2 SNEGSKA, per germline (reference sequence). General observations from the study: Included in a set of roughly five TRBV segments more frequent in patients than controls were TRBV5-6, TRBV5-1 and TRBV20-1. Under F measure analysis, samples from one preparation batch co-clustered strongly. Controls had significantly higher normalized Chao1 diversity than multiple sclerosis patients.

cDNA libraries of TCR beta carried unique molecular identifiers. Starting from around 0.96 to 9.9 million T cells, the study yielded about half a million cDNA molecules. Via MiXCR, TCRdb re-called the PCR reads, giving one row per CDR3 protein. The profile covers fewer than 550,000 distinct CDR3 sequences, with roughly 34% appearing a single time and 4.5% to 7.5% taken by the ten largest. This TCR was recovered from a girl under 18 with multiple sclerosis. The chain is built from TRBV20-1 and TRBJ1-6; 9 nucleotides align to TRBD1. What was sequenced was blood. CDR3 residues: CSAWTGDSPLHF. CDR3 coding DNA: TGCAGTGCATGGACAGGGGATTCACCCCTCCACTTT.